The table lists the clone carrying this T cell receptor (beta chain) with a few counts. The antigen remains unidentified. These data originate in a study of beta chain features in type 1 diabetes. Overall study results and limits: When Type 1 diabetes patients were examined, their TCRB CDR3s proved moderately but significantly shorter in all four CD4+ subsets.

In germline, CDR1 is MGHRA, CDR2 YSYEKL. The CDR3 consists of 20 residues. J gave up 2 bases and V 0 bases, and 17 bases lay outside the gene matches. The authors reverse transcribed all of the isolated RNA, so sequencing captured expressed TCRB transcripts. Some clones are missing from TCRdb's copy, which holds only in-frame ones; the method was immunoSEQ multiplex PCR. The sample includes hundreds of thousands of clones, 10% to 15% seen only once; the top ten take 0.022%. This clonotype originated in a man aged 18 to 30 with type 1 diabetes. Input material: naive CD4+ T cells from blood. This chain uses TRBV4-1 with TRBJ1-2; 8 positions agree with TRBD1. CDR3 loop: CASSQDRRVGTGGSNYGYTF. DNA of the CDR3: TGCGCCAGCAGCCAAGATAGGAGGGTCGGGACAGGAGGTTCCAACTATGGCTACACCTTC.